These 8 T cell receptor beta chains came from one sample sequenced in a study of shared clonotypes between healthy human individuals. Assay: immunoSEQ multiplex PCR; the TCRdb copy retains only in-frame clones and omits some. The table includes 2 million to 2.5 million clones, around 95% detected once. Sequenced sample: naive CD4+ T cells sorted from blood. As to subset: CD45RA+ positively selected. Source of these receptors: a man aged 18 to 29 in good health.

This clone was recorded a few times. The chain couples TRBV10-1 to TRBJ2-2; possibly TRBD1 for D (5 bases). The germline V and J ends were trimmed by 5 bases and 1 base, with 8 bases remaining between them. Germline values: CDR1 WNHNN, CDR2 SYGVQD (reference sequence). CDR3 size: 14 residues. The CDR3 DNA reads as TGCGCCAGCAGTACAGGACGGAACACCGGGGAGCTGTTTTTT. Protein: CASSTGRNTGELFF.

This clone was observed a single time. J is TRBJ1-1 and V is TRBV6-1; D is unresolved. Deletions cut 8 bases from V and 3 bases from J, with 19 bases between. This CDR3 has 15 residues. From germline, CDR1 is MNHNS and CDR2 SASEGT. For the CDR3, the DNA is TGTGCCAGCTTGAGGCCAGGCTTTCCGCACACTGAAGCTTTCTTT. This codes for CASLRPGFPHTEAFF.

J is TRBJ2-3 and V is TRBV7-8; D gene unclear. The V and J ends lost 1 base and 2 bases respectively, with 10 bases between them. The CDR3 loop spans 15 amino acids. Germline assignment: CDR1 SGHVS and CDR2 FQNEAQ. The CDR3 DNA reads as TGTGCCAGCAGCTTAGTCGGCCTCCACACAGATACGCAGTATTTT. Residues: CASSLVGLHTDTQYF.

The J gene is TRBJ2-1, the V gene TRBV7-5; the table calls TRBD1, which could not be checked here. TRBV7-5 is labeled a pseudogene. The length of the CDR3 is 17 residues. DNA of the CDR3: TGTGCCAGAAGCTTAGGGTCGTGGGACAGCTCCTACAATGAGCAGTTCTTC. The encoded protein is CARSLGSWDSSYNEQFF.

The chain carries TRBV28 and TRBJ2-5; a weak D match, TRBD1 (5 bases). The CDR3 extends over 16 amino acids. Germline CDR1 is MDHEN and CDR2 is SYDVKM. The V end lost 6 bases, the J end lost 2 bases, and 19 bases lay between the germline ends. The CDR3 is CASSDGGAGLQETQYF. For the CDR3, the DNA is TGTGCCAGCAGCGACGGTGGGGCAGGGCTACAAGAGACCCAGTACTTC.

The chain combines TRBV5-1 with TRBJ2-2; TRBD2 is a possible D gene (5 bases). The germline CDR1 and CDR2 sequences are SGHRS and YFSETQ. CDR3 length: 16 amino acids. The ends were cut back, 4 bases at V and 7 bases at J, with 20 bases in the middle. The CDR3 reads CASSPRAPVFGGELFF. The CDR3 coding sequence is TGCGCCAGCAGCCCGCGGGCTCCGGTTTTTGGCGGGGAGCTGTTTTTT.

The V and J genes are TRBV7-9 and TRBJ2-3; tentative D call: TRBD1 (5 bases). CDR1 is SEHNR, CDR2 FQNEAQ, per germline (reference sequence). The length of the CDR3 is 14 residues. Trimming took 8 bases from V and 2 from J, leaving 14 bases between them. The chain's CDR3 is CASQTAFDTDTQYF. The CDR3 coding sequence is TGTGCCAGCCAGACAGCCTTTGACACAGATACGCAGTATTTT.

The chain is built from TRBV5-1 and TRBJ2-7, with 11 bases matching TRBD2. Germline V CDR1 and CDR2: SGHRS, YFSETQ. With V trimmed by 1 base and J by 6 bases, 6 bases remained unmatched. CDR3 size: 15 residues. CDR3: CASSLTSGGEGEQYF. CDR3 bases: TGCGCCAGCAGCTTGACTAGCGGGGGTGAGGGCGAGCAGTACTTC.